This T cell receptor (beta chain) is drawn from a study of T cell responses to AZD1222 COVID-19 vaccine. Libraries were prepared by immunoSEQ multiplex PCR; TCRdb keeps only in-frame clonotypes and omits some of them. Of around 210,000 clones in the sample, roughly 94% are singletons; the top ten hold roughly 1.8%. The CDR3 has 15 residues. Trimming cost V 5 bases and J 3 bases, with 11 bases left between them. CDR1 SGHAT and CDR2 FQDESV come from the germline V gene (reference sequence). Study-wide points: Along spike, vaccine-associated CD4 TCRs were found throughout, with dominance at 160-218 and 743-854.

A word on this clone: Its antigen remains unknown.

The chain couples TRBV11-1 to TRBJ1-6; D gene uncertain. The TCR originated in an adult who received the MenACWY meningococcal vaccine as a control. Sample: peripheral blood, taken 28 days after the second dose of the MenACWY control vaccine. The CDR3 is CASSQWQSYNSPLHF. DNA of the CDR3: TGTGCCAGCAGCCAGTGGCAGAGCTATAATTCACCCCTCCACTTT.